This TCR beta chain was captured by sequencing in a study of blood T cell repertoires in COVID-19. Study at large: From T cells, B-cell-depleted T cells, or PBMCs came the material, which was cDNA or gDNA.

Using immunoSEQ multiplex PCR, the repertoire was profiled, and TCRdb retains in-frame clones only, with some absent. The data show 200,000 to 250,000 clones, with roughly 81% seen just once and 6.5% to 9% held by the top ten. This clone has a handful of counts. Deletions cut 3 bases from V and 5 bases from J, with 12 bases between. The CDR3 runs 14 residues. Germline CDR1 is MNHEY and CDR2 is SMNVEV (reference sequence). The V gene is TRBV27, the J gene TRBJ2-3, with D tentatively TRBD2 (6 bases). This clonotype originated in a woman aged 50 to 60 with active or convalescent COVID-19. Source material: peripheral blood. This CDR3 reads CASSFGTYLDTQYF. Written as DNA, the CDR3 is TGTGCCAGCAGTTTTGGGACTTACCTAGATACGCAGTATTTT.